This T cell receptor beta chain was sequenced in a study of CD8 T cells in Susac syndrome. This clonotype was counted a few times. Random hexamers were used to reverse transcribe the RNA input (about 0.5 to 1 ug). Across 54 Vbeta and 13 Jbeta, TCR beta CDR3 was amplified with immunoSEQ multiplex PCR. TCRdb reprocessed the immunoSEQ multiplex PCR reads via MiXCR and lists one record per CDR3 protein. This table has some 300,000 distinct CDR3 sequences, approximately 85% appearing once. CD8+ and CD4+ T cells were negatively isolated; TEMRA cells were FACS-enriched. Trimming at V came to 2 bases and at J to 0 bases, leaving 16 bases not matched to a gene. The CDR3 is 20 residues long. Germline CDR1 reads MNHEY; CDR2 reads SVGAGI.

Sequencing input: CD8+ T cells from PBMCs. The clonotype was recovered from a human donor with multiple sclerosis. The chain joins TRBV6-5 to TRBJ2-7, with 10 bases identical to TRBD2. The CDR3 nucleotides are TGTGCCAGCAGTTACACGTCCGGGACTAGCGTTTTCTTGAGCTCCTACGAGCAGTACTTC. Residues: CASSYTSGTSVFLSSYEQYF.